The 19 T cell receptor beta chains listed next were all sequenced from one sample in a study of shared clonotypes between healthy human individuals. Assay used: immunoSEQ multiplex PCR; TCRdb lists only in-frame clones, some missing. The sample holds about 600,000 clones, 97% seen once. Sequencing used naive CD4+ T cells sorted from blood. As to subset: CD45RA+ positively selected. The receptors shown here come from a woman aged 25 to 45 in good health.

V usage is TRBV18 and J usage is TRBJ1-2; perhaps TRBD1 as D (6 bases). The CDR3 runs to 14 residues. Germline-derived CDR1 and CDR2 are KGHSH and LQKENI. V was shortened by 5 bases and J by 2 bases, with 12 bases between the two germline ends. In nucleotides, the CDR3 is TGTGCCAGCTCAGGACAGACTAGAAACTATGGCTACACCTTC. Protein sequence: CASSGQTRNYGYTF.

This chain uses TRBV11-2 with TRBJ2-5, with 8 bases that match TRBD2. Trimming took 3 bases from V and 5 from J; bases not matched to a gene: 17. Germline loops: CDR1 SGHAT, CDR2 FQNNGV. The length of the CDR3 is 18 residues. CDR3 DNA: TGTGCCAGCAGCTTTGTTTTCTCGGGAGGGCCAGTGGGGGAGACCCAGTACTTC. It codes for CASSFVFSGGPVGETQYF.

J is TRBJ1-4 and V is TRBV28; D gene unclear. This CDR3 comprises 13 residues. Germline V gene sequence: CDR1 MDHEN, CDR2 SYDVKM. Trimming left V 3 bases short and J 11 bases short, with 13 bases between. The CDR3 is CASSFEWTRKLFF. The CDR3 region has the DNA TGTGCCAGCAGTTTTGAATGGACGCGCAAACTGTTTTTT.

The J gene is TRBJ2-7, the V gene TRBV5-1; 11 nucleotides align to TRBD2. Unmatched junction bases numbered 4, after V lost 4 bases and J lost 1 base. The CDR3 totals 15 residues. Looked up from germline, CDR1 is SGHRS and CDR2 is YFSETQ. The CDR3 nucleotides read TGCGCCAGCAGCGCGGGACTAGCGGCGTCCTACGAGCAGTACTTC. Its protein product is CASSAGLAASYEQYF.

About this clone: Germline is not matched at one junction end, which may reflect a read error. CDR3 in DNA: TGTGCCAGCACCCCAGACCCGACAGGGACCTACCATGAGCAGTTCTTC. Its translation is CASTPDPTGTYHEQFF. The chain combines TRBV7-9 with TRBJ2-1; 7 nucleotides align to TRBD1. The CDR3 consists of 16 residues. Germline V gene sequence: CDR1 SEHNR, CDR2 FQNEAQ (reference sequence).

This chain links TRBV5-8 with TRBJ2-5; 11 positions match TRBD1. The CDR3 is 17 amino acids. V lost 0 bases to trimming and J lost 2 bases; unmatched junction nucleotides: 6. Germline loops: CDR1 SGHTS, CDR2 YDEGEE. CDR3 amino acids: CASSLAGTGGLQETQYF. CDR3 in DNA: TGTGCCAGCAGCTTGGCCGGGACAGGGGGACTTCAAGAGACCCAGTACTTC.

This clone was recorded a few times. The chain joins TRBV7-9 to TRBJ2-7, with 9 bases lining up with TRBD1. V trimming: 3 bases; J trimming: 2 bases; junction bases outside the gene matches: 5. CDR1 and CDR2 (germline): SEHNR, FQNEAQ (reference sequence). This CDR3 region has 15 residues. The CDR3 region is CASSLGQGLAYEQYF. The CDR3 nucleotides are TGTGCCAGCAGCTTGGGACAGGGTCTAGCCTACGAGCAGTACTTC. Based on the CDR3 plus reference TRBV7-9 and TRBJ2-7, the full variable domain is DTGVSQNPRHKITKRGQNVTFRCDPISEHNRLYWYRQTLGQGPEFLTYFQNEAQLEKSRLLSDRFSAERPKGSFSTLEIQRTEQGDSAMYLCASSLGQGLAYEQYFGPGTRLTVT.

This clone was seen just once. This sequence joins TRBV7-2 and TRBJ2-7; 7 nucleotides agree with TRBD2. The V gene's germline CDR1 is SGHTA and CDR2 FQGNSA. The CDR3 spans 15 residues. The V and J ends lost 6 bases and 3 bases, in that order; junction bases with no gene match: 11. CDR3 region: CASSKGGSTLYEQYF. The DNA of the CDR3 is TGTGCCAGCAGTAAAGGCGGGAGTACCCTCTACGAGCAGTACTTC.

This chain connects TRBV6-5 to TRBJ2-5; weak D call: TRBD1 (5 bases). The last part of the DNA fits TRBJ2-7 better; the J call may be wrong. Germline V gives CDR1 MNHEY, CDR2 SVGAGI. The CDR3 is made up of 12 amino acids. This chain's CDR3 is CASSYDSYEQYF. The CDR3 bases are TGTGCCAGCAGTTACGACAGCTACGAGCAGTACTTC.

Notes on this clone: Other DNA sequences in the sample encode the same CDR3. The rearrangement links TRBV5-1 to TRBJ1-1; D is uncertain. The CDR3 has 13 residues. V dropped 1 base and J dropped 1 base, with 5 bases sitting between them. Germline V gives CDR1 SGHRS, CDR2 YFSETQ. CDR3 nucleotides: TGCGCCAGCAGCTTGCAAGAGAACACTGAAGCTTTCTTT. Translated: CASSLQENTEAFF.

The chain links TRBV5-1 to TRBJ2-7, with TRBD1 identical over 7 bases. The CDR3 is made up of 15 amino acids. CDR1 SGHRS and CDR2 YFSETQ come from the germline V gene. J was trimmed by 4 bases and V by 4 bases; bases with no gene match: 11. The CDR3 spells CASSDSTGSRYEQYF. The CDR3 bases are TGCGCCAGCAGCGATTCGACAGGGAGTAGGTACGAGCAGTACTTC. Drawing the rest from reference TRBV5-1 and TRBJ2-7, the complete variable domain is KAGVTQTPRYLIKTRGQQVTLSCSPISGHRSVSWYQQTPGQGLQFLFEYFSETQRNKGNFPGRFSGRQFSNSRSEMNVSTLELGDSALYLCASSDSTGSRYEQYFGPGTRLTVT.

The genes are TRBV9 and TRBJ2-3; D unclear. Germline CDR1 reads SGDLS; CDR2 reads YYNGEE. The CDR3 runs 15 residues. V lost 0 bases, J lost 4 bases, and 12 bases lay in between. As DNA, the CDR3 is TGTGCCAGCAGCGTAGAGGAGTGGGCGGCAGATACGCAGTATTTT. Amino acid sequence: CASSVEEWAADTQYF.

CDR3 sequence (DNA): TGCGCCAGCAGCATGGGACTAGCGGGAGCAGTCACCGGGGAGCTGTTTTTT. It encodes CASSMGLAGAVTGELFF. This rearrangement joins TRBV5-1 to TRBJ2-2; 14 bases are a match to TRBD2. Trimming cost V 4 bases and J 4 bases; bases outside gene matches: 6. Per the germline V gene, CDR1 is SGHRS and CDR2 is YFSETQ. The CDR3 contains 17 residues.

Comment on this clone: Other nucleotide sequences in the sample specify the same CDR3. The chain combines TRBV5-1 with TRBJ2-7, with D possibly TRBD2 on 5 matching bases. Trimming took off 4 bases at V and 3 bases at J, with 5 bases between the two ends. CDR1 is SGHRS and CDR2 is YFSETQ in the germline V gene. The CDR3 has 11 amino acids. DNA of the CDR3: TGCGCCAGCAGCGAGGGCTACGAGCAGTACTTC. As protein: CASSEGYEQYF.

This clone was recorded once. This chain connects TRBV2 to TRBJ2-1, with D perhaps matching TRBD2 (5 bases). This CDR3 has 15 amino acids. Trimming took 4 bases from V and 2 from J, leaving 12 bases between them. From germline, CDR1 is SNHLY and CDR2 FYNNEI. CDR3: CASSVSLEAYNEQFF. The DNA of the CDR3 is TGTGCCAGCAGTGTTTCACTAGAGGCCTACAATGAGCAGTTCTTC. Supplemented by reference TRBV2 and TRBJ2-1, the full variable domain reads EPEVTQTPSHQVTQMGQEVILRCVPISNHLYFYWYRQILGQKVEFLVSFYNNEISEKSEIFDDQFSVERPDGSNFTLKIRSTKLEDSAMYFCASSVSLEAYNEQFFGPGTRLTVL.

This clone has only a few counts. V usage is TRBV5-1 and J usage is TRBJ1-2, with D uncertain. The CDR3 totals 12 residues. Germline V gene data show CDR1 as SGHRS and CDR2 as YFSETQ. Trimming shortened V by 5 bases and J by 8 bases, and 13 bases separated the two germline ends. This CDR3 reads CASSFLGEGYTF. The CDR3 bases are TGCGCCAGCAGTTTCTTGGGTGAAGGCTACACCTTC.

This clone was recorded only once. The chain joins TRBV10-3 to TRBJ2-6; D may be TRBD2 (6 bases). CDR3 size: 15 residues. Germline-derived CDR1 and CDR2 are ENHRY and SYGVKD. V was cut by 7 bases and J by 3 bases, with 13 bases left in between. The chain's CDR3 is CAITGVPGGANVLTF. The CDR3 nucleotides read TGTGCCATCACGGGGGTACCCGGTGGGGCCAACGTCCTGACTTTC.

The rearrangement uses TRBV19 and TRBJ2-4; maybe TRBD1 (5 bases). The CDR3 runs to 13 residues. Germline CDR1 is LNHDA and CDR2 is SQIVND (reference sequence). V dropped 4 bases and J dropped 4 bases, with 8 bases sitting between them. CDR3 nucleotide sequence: TGTGCCAGTAGTACCTCAGGGAAAAACATTCAGTACTTC. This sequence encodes CASSTSGKNIQYF.

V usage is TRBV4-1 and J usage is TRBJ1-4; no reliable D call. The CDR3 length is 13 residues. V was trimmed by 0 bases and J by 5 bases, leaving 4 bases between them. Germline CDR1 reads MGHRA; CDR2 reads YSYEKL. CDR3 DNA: TGCGCCAGCAGCCAAGATCCAAATGAAAAACTGTTTTTT. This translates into CASSQDPNEKLFF.